Following are 4 T cell receptor beta chains from one sample sequenced in a study of PD-1 blockade in classical Hodgkin lymphoma. Clones were read by immunoSEQ multiplex PCR, and TCRdb kept only the in-frame ones, dropping some. Of tens of thousands of clones in the sample, about nine tenths were seen once. Following autologous stem cell transplantation, relapse occurred in every patient, and exposure to brentuximab vedotin varied. The material was peripheral blood mononuclear cells (PBMCs), obtained at baseline. All receptors derive from a human donor with classical Hodgkin lymphoma.

The chain carries TRBV30 and TRBJ2-3; 10 bases are shared with TRBD2. J lost 5 bases, V lost 8 bases, and 10 bases had no gene match. Germline CDR1 is GTSNPN and CDR2 is SVGIG (reference sequence). This CDR3 has 14 amino acids. The CDR3 spells CAGLKAGGGDTQYF. CDR3 coding DNA: TGTGCCGGGCTCAAAGCGGGAGGGGGAGATACGCAGTATTTT.

V and J are TRBV27 and TRBJ2-1; D gene uncertain. CDR1 is MNHEY, CDR2 SMNVEV, per germline (reference sequence). Trimming shortened V by 2 bases and J by 5 bases, and 7 bases separated the two germline ends. This CDR3 has 13 amino acids. The DNA for the CDR3 is TGTGCCAGCAGTTTAAGGCAGCACAATGAGCAGTTCTTC. Its translation is CASSLRQHNEQFF.

There are a few counts of this clone. The chain recombines TRBV5-6 with TRBJ2-2; TRBD1 aligns across 8 bases. V lost 1 base and J lost 2; bases outside the gene matches: 4. Germline V lookup: CDR1 SGHDT, CDR2 YYEEEE. The CDR3 covers 16 residues. CDR3 in amino acids: CASSLIAGGNTGELFF. DNA for the CDR3: TGTGCCAGCAGCTTGATTGCAGGGGGCAACACCGGGGAGCTGTTTTTT.

The chain combines TRBV6-1 with TRBJ1-2, with 7 bases that match TRBD1. With 2 bases clipped from V and 4 bases from J, the junction kept 16 bases outside the gene matches. This CDR3 has 18 residues. CDR1 is MNHNS and CDR2 is SASEGT in the germline V gene. The CDR3 loop reads CASSEYRAGTRDSYGYTF. For the CDR3, the DNA is TGTGCCAGCAGTGAATATCGCGCCGGGACCCGGGACAGCTATGGCTACACCTTC.